The clone carrying this T cell receptor (beta chain) was observed a handful of times. Clones were sequenced by immunoSEQ multiplex PCR, and TCRdb holds only the in-frame ones, with some missing. The table records over 100,000 clones, around 84% of them present only once. This sample stems from a study of blood T cell repertoires in COVID-19. Germline V CDR1 and CDR2: MNHNS, SASEGT. The CDR3 is 14 amino acids. The V gene lost 2 bases and the J gene lost 9 bases, with 14 bases spanning the gap. Material: peripheral blood. The receptor was isolated from a man aged 35 to 55 with acute or convalescent COVID-19. The chain carries TRBV6-1 and TRBJ1-5; D call uncertain. CDR3 nucleotides: TGTGCCAGCAGTGAATTTGGAGAATCACGGCCCCAGCATTTT. This sequence encodes CASSEFGESRPQHF.